This T cell receptor beta chain appears in the sequencing data of a study of CD8 T cells in ankylosing spondylitis. This clonotype has just a few counts. Quantitative 5'-RACE with molecular barcodes produced the TCR beta libraries. TCRdb itself ran the 5' RACE reads through MiXCR, one entry per CDR3 protein. The table includes about 140,000 distinct CDR3 sequences, 7% to 10% detected once. Trimming pared 0 bases from V and 5 bases from J, leaving 6 bases between. The CDR3 loop spans 12 amino acids. Germline assignment: CDR1 SGHRS and CDR2 YFSETQ. The genes are TRBV5-1 and TRBJ2-7; the D is unclear. This clonotype was sampled from a male donor with ankylosing spondylitis. Sequencing used synovial fluid, either unsorted or a sorted T cell fraction (not recorded which). CDR3 DNA sequence: TGCGCCAGCAGCTTGGACTTGGACGAGCAGTACTTC. As protein: CASSLDLDEQYF.